The clone carrying this T cell receptor beta chain was detected many times. A J-beta primer mix and a sample-barcoded 5' primer were used in a second PCR of about 6 to 12 cycles. Sequencing recovered at least 2.5 million CDR3-containing paired-end reads from each sample. One entry per CDR3 protein results from TCRdb running MiXCR on the 5' RACE reads. The sample holds about 730,000 distinct CDR3 sequences; roughly 41% are singletons and the top ten take around a fifth. The sample originates from a study of blood T cells in healthy people across ages. The TCR was taken from a woman aged 60-70 years in good health. The sample taken for sequencing was blood.

CDR3 amino acids: CSVEAYLGGTDTQYF. The CDR3 DNA sequence: TGCAGCGTTGAAGCGTATCTGGGAGGCACAGATACGCAGTATTTT. The chain carries TRBV29-1 and TRBJ2-3; D perhaps matches TRBD2 (5 bases). The CDR3 sequence is 15 residues long. The V gene lost 1 base and the J gene lost 1 base, with 12 bases spanning the gap. Germline CDR1 and CDR2: SQVTM and ANQGSEA.